The present T cell receptor (beta chain) was sequenced within a study of T cells expressing NK-cell markers. The wider study: The authors derived TCR beta repertoires from sorted CD3+CD56+NKG2C+, CD3+CD56+NKG2C- and CD3+CD56-NKG2C+ T cells. One of eight sequenced donors was HCMV-seronegative; the other seven were seropositive.

Details on this clonotype: Its specificity is not known.

Broader study findings: Among a few donors, these clonotypes also ranked first in the CD3+CD56-NKG2C+ fraction.

This CDR3 is 15 amino acids long. Germline V gene sequence: CDR1 SSHAT, CDR2 FNYEAQ (reference sequence). With UMIs, 5'RACE template switching was used to make TCR beta cDNA. Using the 5' RACE reads, TCRdb records one entry per CDR3 protein without DNA. The record lists about 380,000 distinct CDR3 sequences, of which the ten most abundant hold roughly 5.4%. This chain uses TRBV7-7 with TRBJ2-7. The sequence came from a man aged 18-70 years in good health. Source material: blood T cells: a sorted CD56 or NKG2C T cell subset, CD4+ or CD8+ T cells, or bulk PBMC T cells (not recorded which). The CDR3 sequence is CASSLGPGSFHEQYF.